One sample yielded the 8 T cell receptor beta chains listed below, sequenced in a study of cytomegalovirus exposure and HLA in healthy donors. The PCR had 60 Vbeta and 13 Jbeta primers. Generated by immunoSEQ multiplex PCR, the TCRdb table keeps only in-frame clones and is missing some. The sample carries about 110,000 clones, around 70% recorded once. The sequenced sample was PBMCs. These receptors were taken from a man between 40 and 49 years old in good health and CMV-seropositive.

The chain joins TRBV5-1 to TRBJ2-5, with 9 bases aligning to TRBD2. Germline V gene data show CDR1 as SGHRS and CDR2 as YFSETQ. This CDR3 spans 15 amino acids. Trimming removed 4 bases from V and 4 bases from J; junction bases left unmatched: 8. The CDR3 DNA is TGCGCCAGCAGCCACTCAGCGGGAGGTGGAGAGACCCAGTACTTC. Protein sequence: CASSHSAGGGETQYF. Full variable domain (rest looked up from reference TRBV5-1 and TRBJ2-5): KAGVTQTPRYLIKTRGQQVTLSCSPISGHRSVSWYQQTPGQGLQFLFEYFSETQRNKGNFPGRFSGRQFSNSRSEMNVSTLELGDSALYLCASSHSAGGGETQYFGPGTRLLVL.

The chain carries TRBV5-1 and TRBJ2-5; D gene unclear. Trimming left V 1 base short and J 3 bases short, with 13 bases between. Germline loops: CDR1 SGHRS, CDR2 YFSETQ. This CDR3 is built from 15 residues. The CDR3 nucleotides read TGCGCCAGCAGCTTGAGCTTTACTGCAAAAGAGACCCAGTACTTC. Translating gives CASSLSFTAKETQYF.

J is TRBJ2-3 and V is TRBV2, with 9 bases that match TRBD2. The CDR3 is 14 residues long. Trimming took 7 bases from V and 4 from J; bases not matched to a gene: 6. Germline V gene lookup returns CDR1 SNHLY and CDR2 FYNNEI. The CDR3 is CASTGTSSPDTQYF. For the CDR3, the DNA is TGTGCCAGCACCGGGACTAGCTCCCCAGATACGCAGTATTTT.

This chain links TRBV15 with TRBJ2-1, with TRBD2 identical over 12 bases. With V trimmed by 0 bases and J by 8 bases, 5 bases remained unmatched. The germline gives CDR1 LNHNV, CDR2 YYDKDF (reference sequence). The CDR3 has 16 amino acids. CDR3 nucleotide sequence: TGTGCCACCAGCAGAGATACTAGCGGGAGGCTGGATGAGCAGTTCTTC. It yields the protein CATSRDTSGRLDEQFF. Combining the CDR3 with reference TRBV15 and TRBJ2-1 gives the whole variable domain DAMVIQNPRYQVTQFGKPVTLSCSQTLNHNVMYWYQQKSSQAPKLLFHYYDKDFNNEADTPDNFQSRRPNTSFCFLDIRSPGLGDTAMYLCATSRDTSGRLDEQFFGPGTRLTVL.

A single count supports this clone. The rearrangement joins TRBV9 to TRBJ2-3, with 7 bases matching TRBD1. The V segment lost 4 bases and the J segment 2 bases; nucleotides outside the gene matches: 10. CDR1 and CDR2 from the germline V gene are SGDLS and YYNGEE. The CDR3 sequence is 16 residues long. The DNA of the CDR3 is TGTGCCAGCAGCTATGAGGGGGCGGGCGACACAGATACGCAGTATTTT. This translates into CASSYEGAGDTDTQYF.

V usage is TRBV15 and J usage is TRBJ2-7, with D possibly TRBD2 on 6 matching bases. CDR3 length equals 15 residues. The germline V gene has CDR1 LNHNV and CDR2 YYDKDF (reference sequence). Trimming shortened V by 0 bases and J by 7 bases, and 16 bases separated the two germline ends. The CDR3 reads CATSRDGLEGWEQYF. The CDR3 coding sequence is TGTGCCACCAGCAGAGATGGGTTGGAGGGTTGGGAGCAGTACTTC. Full variable domain (missing parts from reference TRBV15 and TRBJ2-7): DAMVIQNPRYQVTQFGKPVTLSCSQTLNHNVMYWYQQKSSQAPKLLFHYYDKDFNNEADTPDNFQSRRPNTSFCFLDIRSPGLGDTAMYLCATSRDGLEGWEQYFGPGTRLTVT.

The gene calls are TRBV21-1 and TRBJ2-5; TRBD1, the table's D call, was not compared with the DNA. TRBV21-1 is a listed pseudogene. The length of the CDR3 is 12 residues. The CDR3 nucleotides are TGTGCCTTCGGCAGGGGAGATGAGACCCAGTACTTC. It is translated as CAFGRGDETQYF.

In this sample, this clone turned up a few times. The chain combines TRBV19 with TRBJ2-1; 8 bases agree with TRBD2. The trim removed 5 bases at V and 2 bases at J, leaving 5 bases unmatched. The germline gives CDR1 LNHDA, CDR2 SQIVND (reference sequence). This CDR3 is built from 15 residues. The CDR3 sequence: CASSVLAGAYNEQFF. In DNA form, the CDR3 reads TGTGCCAGTAGTGTCCTAGCGGGTGCCTACAATGAGCAGTTCTTC.